Detailed here is one T cell receptor beta chain. Its target is not known. What was amplified from RNA transcripts were TCR beta CDR3 regions. First-round RT-PCR with HTBI primers amplified the TCR CDR3 region. MiXCR, run by TCRdb on the multiplex PCR reads, gives a single entry per CDR3 protein. The sample lists more than 500,000 distinct CDR3 sequences; 14% to 15% were seen once. This entry belongs to a study of T cells in Graves' hyperthyroidism and ophthalmopathy. CDR1 is MDHEN, CDR2 SYDVKM, per germline. Trimming removed 3 bases at V and 5 bases at J, with 11 bases between. This CDR3 region has 14 residues. PBMCs were derived from more than 8 ml fresh peripheral blood. Study conclusions and caveats: Patients with ophthalmopathy were separated from those with stable hyperthyroidism by a 13 V-J model. Ophthalmopathy was predicted by the model a median of 6.5 months ahead of onset.

V is TRBV28 and J is TRBJ1-5, with a weak D call TRBD1 (5 bases). Sequenced material: blood. This receptor was taken from a woman in her forties with Graves' ophthalmopathy. CDR3 nucleotide sequence: TGTGCCAGCAGTTTCCAGCAGGGCTATCAGCCCCAGCATTTT. Its translation is CASSFQQGYQPQHF. Using reference TRBV28 and TRBJ1-5 for the parts outside the CDR3, the full variable domain is DVKVTQSSRYLVKRTGEKVFLECVQDMDHENMFWYRQDPGLGLRLIYFSYDVKMKEKGDIPEGYSVSREKKERFSLILESASTNQTSMYLCASSFQQGYQPQHFGDGTRLSIL.